The clone carrying this TCR beta chain was counted only a few times. Its antigen is as yet unknown. The sample originates from a study of response to subunit inactivated influenza vaccine. TCRdb passed the RT-PCR reads through MiXCR, listing each CDR3 protein once. The sample includes about 500,000 distinct CDR3 sequences, approximately 6.9% of them seen just once. Study observations and caveats: Only a handful of new T cells, the authors suggested, are recruited with each seasonal influenza vaccination.

Germline values: CDR1 LGHNA, CDR2 YNFKEQ. The V end lost 1 base, the J end lost 9 bases, and 7 bases lay between the germline ends. This CDR3 comprises 12 residues. The sample was PBMCs from blood, taken about 23 months after vaccination. The rearrangement uses TRBV4-2 and TRBJ2-1; D remains ambiguous. This TCR was recovered from a man aged 50 to 75 who received an inactivated influenza vaccine. CDR3 in amino acids: CASSQVGGEQFF. CDR3 sequence (DNA): TGTGCCAGCAGCCAAGTAGGCGGTGAGCAGTTCTTC.